The clone carrying this T cell receptor (beta chain) was counted once. CDR3 length: 16 amino acids. Germline-derived CDR1 and CDR2 are WSHSY and SAAADI. The V gene lost 3 bases and the J gene lost 3 bases, with 17 bases spanning the gap. Per the authors' pipeline: Amplified reference gene primers provided the basis for estimating nucleated cell counts. Assay: immunoSEQ multiplex PCR; the TCRdb copy retains only in-frame clones and omits some. V and J calls and clone size are copied from that table; D and trimming were computed from the DNA. The sample lists about 160,000 clones; approximately 80% were seen once. These data come from a study of blood T cell repertoires in COVID-19. About the study: Sources were T cells, B-cell-depleted T cells, or PBMCs; the material itself was cDNA or gDNA.

The sequence derives from a woman aged 40 to 50 with COVID-19, enrolled during active disease. The genes are TRBV10-2 and TRBJ2-5, with D maybe TRBD2 (6 bases). The specimen sequenced was peripheral blood. CDR3 residues: CASSDYVGGAEETQYF. CDR3 DNA: TGCGCCAGCAGTGATTATGTGGGGGGAGCCGAAGAGACCCAGTACTTC.